The text below deals with one TCR beta chain. Its specificity is not known. Looked up from germline, CDR1 is GTSNPN and CDR2 is SVGIG (reference sequence). The CDR3 covers 13 residues. Without any T cell sorting, total RNA was isolated from whole blood. The source of the sample is a study of monozygotic twins with inflammatory bowel disease. General observations from the study: Data gave no support to a single strong signal or clonotype associated with IBD.

Template switching added UMIs carrying a 6-nucleotide sample barcode. Reprocessing the 5' RACE reads, TCRdb reports a single entry for every CDR3 protein and omits DNA. The sample spans about 160,000 distinct CDR3 sequences; the ten largest clones claim 2.8%. The chain carries TRBV30 and TRBJ2-5. The source material was blood. The clonotype was recovered from a human donor with ulcerative colitis or Crohn's disease, or a healthy co-twin of an affected twin (not recorded which). Here the CDR3 reads CAWGRVWEETQYF.